This TCR beta chain came from a study of lymphopenia after photon versus proton radiotherapy. The data were produced by immunoSEQ multiplex PCR, yet TCRdb's version contains in-frame clones alone and is incomplete. This sample yields 65,000 to 85,000 clones, of which roughly 92% are seen a single time; 2.2% belongs to the top ten. On this clone: What it recognizes is unknown.

J lost 1 base, V lost 3 bases, and 4 bases had no gene match. The CDR3 is made up of 16 amino acids. The germline V gene has CDR1 LNHDA and CDR2 SQIVND (reference sequence). Points from the study as a whole: After the lymphocyte nadir, photon-treated repertoires showed oligoclonal expansion, especially of CD8+ Temra cells. Relative stability marked proton patients; photon patients lost diversity and naive cells. A bigger post-nadir fall in TCR diversity correlated inversely with survival time in deceased patients.

The receptor's source is a woman between 40 and 55 years old with cholangiocarcinoma. The chain uses TRBV19 and TRBJ2-2, with TRBD2 matching over 8 bases. The sequenced sample was peripheral blood, obtained from a patient treated with photon-based radiotherapy. For the CDR3, the DNA is TGTGCCAGTAGTATGGGACTAGAGATGAACACCGGGGAGCTGTTTTTT. It specifies CASSMGLEMNTGELFF.